The 32 T cell receptor beta chains reported below all come from one sample, sequenced in a study of CD8 T cells in Susac syndrome. With random hexamers, roughly 0.45 to 1 ug RNA was reverse transcribed. MiXCR was run by TCRdb on the immunoSEQ multiplex PCR reads, yielding one entry per CDR3 protein. The table lists roughly 200,000 distinct CDR3 sequences, 95% of them singletons. The specimen sequenced was CD4+ T cells from PBMCs. The receptors originated from a human donor with multiple sclerosis.

With respect to this clonotype: An end of the junction does not agree with germline; a read error may underlie this. The V call is TRBV30, the J call TRBJ2-3; D perhaps matches TRBD1 (5 bases). The germline V gene encodes CDR1 GTSNPN and CDR2 SVGIG (reference sequence). The CDR3 loop spans 12 amino acids. DNA of the CDR3: TGTGCCTGGAGTTCTGGGGCCCTGGTTAATAATTTT. Amino acids: CAWSSGALVNNF.

The chain employs TRBV20-1 and TRBJ2-5; no clear D. The ends were cut back, 6 bases at V and 4 bases at J, with 18 bases in the middle. Looked up from germline, CDR1 is DFQATT and CDR2 is SNEGSKA (reference sequence). The CDR3 sequence is 14 residues long. CDR3 amino acids: CSAPTMTVGETQYF. The DNA of the CDR3 is TGCAGTGCCCCCACGATGACCGTCGGAGAGACCCAGTACTTC.

The chain employs TRBV30 and TRBJ1-6; D gene unclear. The CDR3 runs 11 residues. The V end lost 0 bases, the J end lost 7 bases, and 1 base lay between the germline ends. CDR1 is GTSNPN, CDR2 SVGIG, per germline (reference sequence). CDR3 region: CAWSVNSPLHF. Written as DNA, the CDR3 is TGTGCCTGGAGTGTAAATTCACCCCTCCACTTT.

V gene TRBV4-2 combines with J gene TRBJ1-1; possibly TRBD1 for D (5 bases). V lost 2 bases and J 8 bases, leaving 9 bases between the germline ends. Germline V CDR1 and CDR2: LGHNA, YNFKEQ. The CDR3 loop spans 12 amino acids. The CDR3 DNA sequence: TGTGCCAGCAGCCAAACAGGATTGGAAGCTTTCTTT. This translates into CASSQTGLEAFF.

This clonotype occurred a few times. The rearrangement joins TRBV29-1 to TRBJ1-2, with D maybe TRBD1 (5 bases). The germline V gene has CDR1 SQVTM and CDR2 ANQGSEA. This CDR3 spans 12 amino acids. V was clipped by 4 bases and J by 4 bases, with 10 bases between them. The CDR3 protein is CSVGAGSYGYTF. The DNA of the CDR3 is TGCAGCGTTGGGGCAGGGTCCTATGGCTACACCTTC.

V usage is TRBV5-6 and J usage is TRBJ1-1; TRBD1 is a possible D gene (6 bases). The CDR3 runs 14 residues. Per the germline V gene, CDR1 is SGHDT and CDR2 is YYEEEE. Deletions cut 1 base from V and 4 bases from J, with 11 bases between. The CDR3 DNA reads as TGTGCCAGCAGCTTGTCCGGACAGCTCACTGAAGCTTTCTTT. Translating gives CASSLSGQLTEAFF.

In its sample, this clonotype was seen once. The genes are TRBV7-2 and TRBJ2-2, with 8 nucleotides matching TRBD1. With 5 bases clipped from V and 6 bases from J, the junction kept 8 bases outside the gene matches. Germline V gene lookup returns CDR1 SGHTA and CDR2 FQGNSA. The CDR3 is 15 residues long. CDR3 region: CASSLGQASAGELFF. CDR3 DNA sequence: TGTGCCAGCAGCCTGGGACAGGCCTCCGCCGGGGAGCTGTTTTTT.

The chain carries TRBV27 and TRBJ1-6; D perhaps matches TRBD1 (5 bases). CDR3 length equals 14 residues. Germline V CDR1 and CDR2: MNHEY, SMNVEV (reference sequence). V shed 5 bases and J shed 6 bases, with 11 bases lying between them. In nucleotides, the CDR3 is TGTGCCAGCAGTGCCCGCGGGGCTAATTCACCCCTCCACTTT. Its protein product is CASSARGANSPLHF.

The chain uses TRBV7-2 and TRBJ1-3; TRBD1 is a possible D gene (5 bases). Trimming removed 3 bases at V and 4 bases at J, with 13 bases between. CDR1 is SGHTA and CDR2 is FQGNSA in the germline V gene. The CDR3 totals 15 residues. CDR3: CASSFGGALGNTIYF. The CDR3, as DNA: TGTGCCAGCAGCTTTGGAGGGGCGTTGGGAAACACCATATATTTT.

The J gene is TRBJ1-4, the V gene TRBV6-6; maybe TRBD1 (5 bases). Germline CDR1 MNHNY, CDR2 SVGAGI (reference sequence). The CDR3 has 13 amino acids. Between the trimmed V and J ends, which lost 5 bases and 5 bases, there was a span of 9 bases. The CDR3 loop reads CASSRDLNEKLFF. The CDR3 DNA reads TGTGCCAGCAGTCGGGACCTGAATGAAAAACTGTTTTTT.

The V and J genes are TRBV15 and TRBJ1-5; D gene unclear. CDR3 length: 13 residues. The germline V and J ends were trimmed by 7 bases and 0 bases, with 7 bases remaining between them. CDR1 is LNHNV and CDR2 is YYDKDF in the germline V gene (reference sequence). CDR3 residues: CATTAHSNQPQHF. CDR3 nucleotide sequence: TGTGCCACCACTGCTCATAGCAATCAGCCCCAGCATTTT.

The J gene is TRBJ2-7, the V gene TRBV5-4; no clear D gene. The CDR3 runs 16 residues. The germline V gene encodes CDR1 SGHNT and CDR2 YYREEE (reference sequence). Trimming pared 5 bases from V and 2 bases from J, leaving 20 bases between. Here the CDR3 DNA reads TGTGCCAGCAGTTTGCCCGCTCAGAGTGTACCCTACGAGCAGTACTTC. Amino acids: CASSLPAQSVPYEQYF.

The chain joins TRBV4-1 to TRBJ2-7, with D possibly being TRBD1 or TRBD2 (5 bases each). Germline values: CDR1 MGHRA, CDR2 YSYEKL. CDR3 length equals 14 residues. Trimming left V 2 bases short and J 6 bases short, with 14 bases between. Written as DNA, the CDR3 is TGCGCCAGCAGCCAACCTGGGGGATGGGGCGAGCAGTACTTC. Amino acids: CASSQPGGWGEQYF.

This chain connects TRBV30 to TRBJ1-2; possible D gene TRBD1, 6 bases. This CDR3 contains 14 residues. The V gene's germline CDR1 is GTSNPN and CDR2 SVGIG (reference sequence). The V and J ends lost 2 bases and 5 bases respectively, with 15 bases between them. The CDR3 loop is CAWSSTGTPYGYTF. The CDR3 nucleotides are TGTGCCTGGAGTTCTACCGGGACACCTTATGGCTACACCTTC.

The chain combines TRBV29-1 with TRBJ2-5, with D possibly being TRBD1 (5 bases). Deletions cut 6 bases from V and 1 base from J, with 12 bases between. CDR3 size: 13 residues. CDR1 is SQVTM, CDR2 ANQGSEA, per germline. The CDR3 reads CSVGLTGQETQYF. The DNA for the CDR3 is TGCAGCGTGGGATTAACAGGCCAAGAGACCCAGTACTTC. Supplemented by reference TRBV29-1 and TRBJ2-5, the full variable domain reads SAVISQKPSRDICQRGTSLTIQCQVDSQVTMMFWYRQQPGQSLTLIATANQGSEATYESGFVIDKFPISRPNLTFSTLTVSNMSPEDSSIYLCSVGLTGQETQYFGPGTRLLVL.

This sequence joins TRBV20-1 and TRBJ2-3, with TRBD2 matching over 8 bases. This CDR3 region has 12 residues. Per germline, CDR1 DFQATT and CDR2 SNEGSKA (reference sequence). V shed 7 bases and J 4 bases; nucleotides not matched to a gene: 4. CDR3 in DNA: TGCAGTGTCGGGGGGGCCGCAGATACGCAGTATTTT. Translated, it gives CSVGGAADTQYF.

The chain employs TRBV24-1 and TRBJ2-1, with D unresolved. V was pared by 2 bases and J by 9 bases, with 10 bases between. The CDR3 is 13 amino acids. Germline V gene sequence: CDR1 KGHDR, CDR2 SFDVKD. CDR3 in DNA: TGTGCCACCAGTGATTCTCTGGTAGTTGAGCAGTTCTTC. It translates to CATSDSLVVEQFF.

This clonotype came up a few times. The chain is built from TRBV30 and TRBJ2-1; TRBD2 matches 7 bases. Germline values: CDR1 GTSNPN, CDR2 SVGIG (reference sequence). V shed 8 bases and J 2 bases; nucleotides not matched to a gene: 6. The CDR3 length is 13 residues. Written as DNA, the CDR3 is TGTGCCCTGACTAGCCTCACCTACAATGAGCAGTTCTTC. Its protein product is CALTSLTYNEQFF.

The chain uses TRBV11-2 and TRBJ2-3; D is uncertain. The CDR3 contains 11 residues. Looked up from germline, CDR1 is SGHAT and CDR2 is FQNNGV. With 7 bases removed from V and 6 bases from J, the gap between germline ends came to 8 bases. CDR3 in amino acids: CASTAMDTQYF. In nucleotides, the CDR3 is TGTGCCAGCACGGCCATGGATACGCAGTATTTT.

V and J are TRBV5-6 and TRBJ2-5; no firm D call. Trimming removed 1 base from V and 3 bases from J, with 19 bases in between. Germline V lookup: CDR1 SGHDT, CDR2 YYEEEE. The CDR3 is 17 amino acids. The CDR3 sequence is CASSLRSGSLAEETQYF. The CDR3 DNA sequence: TGTGCCAGCAGCTTGAGGTCCGGCAGTCTGGCGGAAGAGACCCAGTACTTC.

The V and J genes are TRBV18 and TRBJ1-2; D might be TRBD1 (5 bases). The germline V gene encodes CDR1 KGHSH and CDR2 LQKENI. The CDR3 has 15 amino acids. Deletions cut 6 bases from V and 0 bases from J, with 14 bases between. CDR3 nucleotides: TGTGCCAGCTCTTCCCTGGGGCAGGCTAACTATGGCTACACCTTC. This gives the protein CASSSLGQANYGYTF.

J is TRBJ2-1 and V is TRBV20-1; the match to TRBD2 covers 8 bases. The V and J ends lost 6 bases and 9 bases, in that order; junction bases with no gene match: 7. Looked up from germline, CDR1 is DFQATT and CDR2 is SNEGSKA (reference sequence). This CDR3 region has 12 residues. CDR3 in DNA: TGCAGTGCCAGCGGGAGCAGGAGTGAGCAGTTCTTC. This codes for CSASGSRSEQFF.

The rearrangement uses TRBV23-1 and TRBJ2-4; D might be TRBD1 (5 bases). TRBV23-1 is an ORF; its function is uncertain. The CDR3 sequence is 13 residues long. The V end was cut by 10 bases, the J end by 2 bases, with 12 bases between. The CDR3: CATTKGSKNIQYF. DNA of the CDR3: TGCGCCACTACGAAGGGGTCCAAAAACATTCAGTACTTC.

This chain links TRBV5-1 with TRBJ2-5; tentative D call: TRBD2 (6 bases). The CDR3 sequence is 15 residues long. The germline CDR1 and CDR2 sequences are SGHRS and YFSETQ. V lost 5 bases and J 4 bases, leaving 18 bases between the germline ends. The CDR3 DNA sequence: TGCGCCAGCAGGACAACCGGTAGCGGACGAGAGACCCAGTACTTC. Protein sequence: CASRTTGSGRETQYF.

The chain is built from TRBV15 and TRBJ1-5; 9 bases fit TRBD1. This CDR3 has 16 amino acids. The junction had 10 bases not matched to a gene; V was cut back by 3 bases and J by 7 bases. From germline, CDR1 is LNHNV and CDR2 YYDKDF (reference sequence). CDR3 nucleotides: TGTGCCACCAGCAGGGCGCCGGGACAGGGCGGACAGCCCCAGCATTTT. It translates to CATSRAPGQGGQPQHF.

The CDR3 DNA sequence: TGTGCCAGCAGCCCCCACGGACAGGACAGTAATTCACCCCTCCACTTT. It yields the protein CASSPHGQDSNSPLHF. The chain is built from TRBV27 and TRBJ1-6; 7 nucleotides align to TRBD1. V shed 6 bases and J 6 bases; nucleotides not matched to a gene: 11. The CDR3 is 16 amino acids. From germline, CDR1 is MNHEY and CDR2 SMNVEV (reference sequence).

V is TRBV9 and J is TRBJ2-5; TRBD1 agrees at 8 bases. The germline gives CDR1 SGDLS, CDR2 YYNGEE. This CDR3 has 14 amino acids. With V trimmed by 3 bases and J by 4 bases, 5 bases remained unmatched. The chain's CDR3 is CASSGGQGGETQYF. DNA of the CDR3: TGTGCCAGCAGCGGAGGACAGGGTGGAGAGACCCAGTACTTC.

The J gene is TRBJ1-5, the V gene TRBV15, with no clear D. Germline values: CDR1 LNHNV, CDR2 YYDKDF (reference sequence). The CDR3 spans 13 residues. Trimming pared 0 bases from V and 6 bases from J, leaving 6 bases between. As DNA, the CDR3 is TGTGCCACCAGCAGAGACGGTGGTCAGCCCCAGCATTTT. Encoded protein: CATSRDGGQPQHF. The full variable domain, with the rest looked up from reference TRBV15 and TRBJ1-5, is DAMVIQNPRYQVTQFGKPVTLSCSQTLNHNVMYWYQQKSSQAPKLLFHYYDKDFNNEADTPDNFQSRRPNTSFCFLDIRSPGLGDTAMYLCATSRDGGQPQHFGDGTRLSIL.

The gene calls are TRBV20-1 and TRBJ1-2, with unresolved D. This CDR3 region has 16 residues. The germline V and J ends were trimmed by 0 bases and 0 bases, with 14 bases remaining between them. Per the germline V gene, CDR1 is DFQATT and CDR2 is SNEGSKA (reference sequence). The CDR3 loop reads CSARDGQALANYGYTF. The CDR3 DNA reads TGCAGTGCTAGAGATGGCCAGGCCTTAGCTAACTATGGCTACACCTTC.

This chain uses TRBV7-9 with TRBJ1-6, with no clear D. The V gene's germline CDR1 is SEHNR and CDR2 FQNEAQ (reference sequence). The CDR3 has 11 residues. V lost 6 bases, J lost 9 bases, and 6 bases lay in between. The CDR3 reads CASSSSSPLHF. In DNA, the CDR3 is TGTGCCAGCAGTTCTTCTTCACCCCTCCACTTT.

The gene calls are TRBV27 and TRBJ2-4; 9 bases line up with TRBD1. V was clipped by 0 bases and J by 7 bases; unmatched bases: 4. Looked up from germline, CDR1 is MNHEY and CDR2 is SMNVEV (reference sequence). CDR3 length: 15 amino acids. In DNA form, the CDR3 reads TGTGCCAGCAGTTTATCGACAGGGGGAATGAACATTCAGTACTTC. It yields the protein CASSLSTGGMNIQYF.

The chain uses TRBV6-1 and TRBJ1-5; D unclear. Germline values: CDR1 MNHNS, CDR2 SASEGT. V lost 8 bases to trimming and J lost 6 bases, with 11 bases between them. This CDR3 region has 12 residues. For the CDR3, the DNA is TGTGCCAGCTATTTCCCAGGTCAGCCCCAGCATTTT. Amino acids: CASYFPGQPQHF.